This T cell receptor beta chain is drawn from a study of spatial heterogeneity in lung cancer (dated by TCRdb to between 2019 and 2020). Regarding the study in general: Beta-chain transcripts were consistently detected in greater numbers than alpha-chain transcripts, which likely reflected higher beta-chain transcript abundance. In the raw uncorrected reads, each unique combination of TCR and UMI appeared more than ten times on average. In non-small cell lung cancer, the study quantitatively compared TCR alpha and beta repertoires across several tumor regions, matched nontumor lung, and blood. The study linked features of the TCR repertoire to counts of nonsynonymous mutations, which were determined by whole-exome sequencing of tumor tissue. Both alpha and beta chains were TCR-sequenced in 200 to 250 tumor regions, 64 matched nontumor lung samples and 55 to 60 PBMC samples obtained at surgery.

Interpreted using the paper, the time point label stands for: sample taken at primary tumor resection. Donors were approximately 72 patients with early-stage, untreated non-small cell lung cancer from the lung TRACERx cohort. Without any cell sorting, TCR sequencing was performed on whole RNA extracted either from tumor and nontumor lung tissue or from cryopreserved PBMC samples. Patients were selected for TCR sequencing only if sufficient RNA was available from at least two tumor regions. Receptors were amplified or captured by 5' RACE. The run used a NextSeq 500. To allow correction of PCR and sequencing errors, the TCR library protocol tagged every TCR cDNA molecule with a unique molecular identifier. Per the source publication's procedure: Decombinator tools were used for TCR identification, UMI-based error correction and CDR3 extraction. TCRs above a frequency of 2 per 1,000, corresponding to the top 1% of the tumor frequency distribution, were defined as expanded. Renyi diversity was computed with the R vegan package after each repertoire had been subsampled 100 times to 5,000 TCRs. To build CDR3 similarity networks, amino acid triplet string-kernel similarity was used, and CDR3s were connected when their pairwise similarity was above 0.82. Starting from the raw public reads, TCRdb applied fastp trimming at Q25, assembled clones with MiXCR and retained in-frame beta chains. Under each unique CDR3 protein, matching rows form one entry showing the most common genes and DNA. The V and J calls come from TCRdb's annotation, not from the publication. The sample records 30,000 to 45,000 distinct CDR3 sequences, approximately 6.8% of which are singletons. The top ten constitute 25% to 35% of the sample.

Results the study describes overall, beyond this receptor: Additional single-cell paired TCR alpha and beta sequencing was considered necessary to confirm, at a functional level, the hypothesis that regional TCRs recognize regional mutations. Ubiquitous expanded tumor TCRs showed up in blood more often at tumor resection than at routine follow-up.

The germline V gene supplies CDR1 SGHRS and CDR2 YFSETQ. V is pared back by 0 bases and J by 3 bases, with 10 bases lying between the germline termini. From the cysteine up to the phenylalanine, the CDR3 has a length of 14 residues. CDR3 DNA is the only sequence kept; it has 42 bases, read in frame from the first base. Ten or more counts support this clonotype. The antigen it recognizes is unknown. Nothing much larger sits one base from this clone, and base qualities are not available. This receptor was identified in a female donor with early-stage non-small cell lung cancer. The sample was PBMCs, taken at surgery. The chain uses TRBV5-1 and TRBJ2-7; the D call is possibly TRBD1 or TRBD2, each sharing 5 bases. CDR3 protein: CASSLGDGLYEQYF. The nucleotides are TGCGCCAGCAGCTTGGGGGACGGCCTCTACGAGCAGTACTTC.